Sequencing of this T cell receptor (beta chain) was carried out in a study of blood T cell repertoires in COVID-19. Study context: T cells, B-cell-depleted T cells, or PBMCs provided the cDNA or gDNA that served as material.

Germline V gene lookup returns CDR1 MNHEY and CDR2 SVGAGI. Losses at the gene ends were 0 bases for V and 0 bases for J; bases not matched to a gene: 3. There are 16 residues in the CDR3. Original methodology: The assay estimated nucleated cells by amplifying reference gene primers. The repertoire was sequenced with immunoSEQ multiplex PCR; TCRdb's copy has only in-frame clones and lacks some. That table furnishes V, J and clone size, whereas the DNA furnished D and trimming. Seen here are 150,000 or so clones, roughly 90% observed once, and the top ten hold less than 5%. Individuals in the exposed group had encountered a COVID-19 case within 2 weeks preceding study entry.

Sequencing was carried out using PBMCs or T cells enriched from blood (not recorded which). The chain recombines TRBV6-5 with TRBJ1-1, with 8 positions matching TRBD1. The origin of this receptor is a woman aged 35 to 49 who had been exposed to COVID-19. The CDR3 nucleotides are TGTGCCAGCAGTTACTCTCGGACAGGGATGAACACTGAAGCTTTCTTT. Protein sequence: CASSYSRTGMNTEAFF.